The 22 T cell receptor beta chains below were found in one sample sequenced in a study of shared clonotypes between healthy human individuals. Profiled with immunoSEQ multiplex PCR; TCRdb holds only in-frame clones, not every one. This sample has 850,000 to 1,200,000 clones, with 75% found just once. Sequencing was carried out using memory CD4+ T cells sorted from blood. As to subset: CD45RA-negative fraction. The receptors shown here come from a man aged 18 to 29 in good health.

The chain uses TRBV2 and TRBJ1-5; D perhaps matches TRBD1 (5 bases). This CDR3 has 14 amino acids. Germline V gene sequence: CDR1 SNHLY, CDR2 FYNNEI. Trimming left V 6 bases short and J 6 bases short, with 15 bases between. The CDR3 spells CASSLEGLSQPQHF. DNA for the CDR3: TGTGCCAGCAGCCTAGAGGGGTTGAGTCAGCCCCAGCATTTT.

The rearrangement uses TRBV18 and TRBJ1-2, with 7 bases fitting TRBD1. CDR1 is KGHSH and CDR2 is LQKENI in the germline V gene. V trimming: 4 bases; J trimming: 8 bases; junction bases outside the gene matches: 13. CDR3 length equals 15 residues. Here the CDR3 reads CASSRGTAQQGGYTF. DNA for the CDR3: TGTGCCAGCTCACGCGGGACAGCCCAACAGGGGGGCTACACCTTC.

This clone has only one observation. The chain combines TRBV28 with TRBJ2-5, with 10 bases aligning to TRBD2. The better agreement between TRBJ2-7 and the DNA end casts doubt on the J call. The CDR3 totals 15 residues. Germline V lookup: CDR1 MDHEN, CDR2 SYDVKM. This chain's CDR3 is CASSPGLAVAYEQYF. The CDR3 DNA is TGTGCCAGCAGTCCCGGACTAGCGGTGGCCTACGAGCAGTACTTC.

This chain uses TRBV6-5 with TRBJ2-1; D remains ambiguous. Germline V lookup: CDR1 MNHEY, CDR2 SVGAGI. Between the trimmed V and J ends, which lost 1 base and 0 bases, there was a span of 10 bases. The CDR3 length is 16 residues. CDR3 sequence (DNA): TGTGCCAGCAGTTACTATTCGGCTCCCTCCTACAATGAGCAGTTCTTC. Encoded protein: CASSYYSAPSYNEQFF.

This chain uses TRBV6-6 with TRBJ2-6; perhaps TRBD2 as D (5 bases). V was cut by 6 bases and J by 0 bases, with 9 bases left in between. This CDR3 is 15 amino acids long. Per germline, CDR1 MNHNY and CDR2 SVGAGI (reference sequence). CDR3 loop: CASRGADSGANVLTF. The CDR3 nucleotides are TGTGCCAGCAGGGGAGCGGACTCTGGGGCCAACGTCCTGACTTTC.

The CDR3 loop is CASSTSHSYNEQFF. Written as DNA, the CDR3 is TGTGCCAGCAGTACTAGCCACTCCTACAATGAGCAGTTCTTC. This chain connects TRBV6-1 to TRBJ2-1; TRBD2 might be the D (6 bases). V shed 5 bases and J shed 0 bases, with 8 bases lying between them. Germline CDR1 is MNHNS and CDR2 is SASEGT. The CDR3 extends over 14 amino acids.

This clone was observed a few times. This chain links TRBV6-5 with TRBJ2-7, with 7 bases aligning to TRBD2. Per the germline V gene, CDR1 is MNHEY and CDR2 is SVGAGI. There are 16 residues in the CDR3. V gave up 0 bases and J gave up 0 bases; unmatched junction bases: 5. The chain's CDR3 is CASSYSILAGSYEQYF. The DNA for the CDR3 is TGTGCCAGCAGTTACTCGATATTAGCGGGCTCCTACGAGCAGTACTTC.

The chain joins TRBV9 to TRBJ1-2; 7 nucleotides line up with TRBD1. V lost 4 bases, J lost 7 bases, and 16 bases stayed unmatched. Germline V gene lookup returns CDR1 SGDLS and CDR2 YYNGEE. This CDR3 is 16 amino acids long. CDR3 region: CASSLTTGKIEGGYTF. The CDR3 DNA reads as TGTGCCAGCAGCTTAACGACAGGGAAGATTGAGGGTGGCTACACCTTC.

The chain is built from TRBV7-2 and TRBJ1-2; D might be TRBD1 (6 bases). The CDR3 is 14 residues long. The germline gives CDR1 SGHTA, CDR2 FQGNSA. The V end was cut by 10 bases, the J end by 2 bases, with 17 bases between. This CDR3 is CATRGGQGNYGYTF. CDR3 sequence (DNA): TGTGCCACCCGGGGGGGGCAGGGGAACTATGGCTACACCTTC.

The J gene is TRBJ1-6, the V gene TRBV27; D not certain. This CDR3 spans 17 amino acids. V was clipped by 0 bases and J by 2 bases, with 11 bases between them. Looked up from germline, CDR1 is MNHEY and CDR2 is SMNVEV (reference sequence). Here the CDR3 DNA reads TGTGCCAGCAGTTTATCGACACAACCTACCTATAATTCACCCCTCCACTTT. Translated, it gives CASSLSTQPTYNSPLHF.

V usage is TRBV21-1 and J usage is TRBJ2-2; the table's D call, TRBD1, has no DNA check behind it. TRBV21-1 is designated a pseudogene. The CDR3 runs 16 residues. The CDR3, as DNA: TGTGCCAGCAGCTCCGGGACAGGGGGCCTCACCGGGGAGCTGTTTTTT. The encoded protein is CASSSGTGGLTGELFF.

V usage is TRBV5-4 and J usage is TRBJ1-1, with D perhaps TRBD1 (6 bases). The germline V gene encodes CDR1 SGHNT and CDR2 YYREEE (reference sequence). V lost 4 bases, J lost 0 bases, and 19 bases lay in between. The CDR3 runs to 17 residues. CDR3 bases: TGTGCCAGCAGCCCCACAGGGAACCTAGTTATGAACACTGAAGCTTTCTTT. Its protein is CASSPTGNLVMNTEAFF.

The CDR3 DNA follows: TGTGCCAGCAGCCGAGGGAGGGGGCTGGACTATGGCTACACCTTC. It is translated as CASSRGRGLDYGYTF. The rearrangement links TRBV11-2 to TRBJ1-2; 7 nucleotides line up with TRBD1. The CDR3 is 15 amino acids. Germline CDR1 and CDR2: SGHAT and FQNNGV. Trimming at V came to 5 bases and at J to 3 bases, leaving 9 bases not matched to a gene.

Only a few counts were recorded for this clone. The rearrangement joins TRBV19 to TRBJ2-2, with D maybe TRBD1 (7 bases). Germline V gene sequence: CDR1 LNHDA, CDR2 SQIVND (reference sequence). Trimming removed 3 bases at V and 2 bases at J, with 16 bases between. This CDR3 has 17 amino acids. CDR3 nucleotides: TGTGCCAGTAGTATGGACAGGAGCGGGTCCAACACCGGGGAGCTGTTTTTT. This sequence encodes CASSMDRSGSNTGELFF.

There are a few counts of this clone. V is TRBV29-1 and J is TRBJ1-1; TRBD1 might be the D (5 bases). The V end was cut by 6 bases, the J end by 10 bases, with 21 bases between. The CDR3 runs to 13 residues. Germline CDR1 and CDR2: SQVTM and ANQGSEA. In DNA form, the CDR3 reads TGCAGCGTGATCGTACCAGGGCTCACAGGAGCTTTCTTT. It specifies CSVIVPGLTGAFF.

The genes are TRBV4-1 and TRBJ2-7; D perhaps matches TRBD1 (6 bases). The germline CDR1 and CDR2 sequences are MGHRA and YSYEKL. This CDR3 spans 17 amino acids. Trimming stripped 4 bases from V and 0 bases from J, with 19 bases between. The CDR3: CASSPPPRRTVSYEQYF. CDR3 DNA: TGCGCCAGCAGCCCACCTCCCCGACGGACAGTCTCCTACGAGCAGTACTTC.

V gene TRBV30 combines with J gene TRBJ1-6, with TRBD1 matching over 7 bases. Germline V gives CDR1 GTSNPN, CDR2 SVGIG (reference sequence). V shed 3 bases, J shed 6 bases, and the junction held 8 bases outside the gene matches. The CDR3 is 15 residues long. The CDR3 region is CAWREEGAGNSPLHF. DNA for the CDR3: TGTGCCTGGAGAGAGGAGGGGGCAGGTAATTCACCCCTCCACTTT.

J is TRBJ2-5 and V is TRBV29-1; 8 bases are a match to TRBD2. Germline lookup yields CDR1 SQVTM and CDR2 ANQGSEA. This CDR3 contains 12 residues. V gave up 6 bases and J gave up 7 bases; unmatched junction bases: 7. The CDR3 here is CSVGLDPGTQYF. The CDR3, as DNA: TGCAGCGTGGGACTAGATCCGGGGACCCAGTACTTC.

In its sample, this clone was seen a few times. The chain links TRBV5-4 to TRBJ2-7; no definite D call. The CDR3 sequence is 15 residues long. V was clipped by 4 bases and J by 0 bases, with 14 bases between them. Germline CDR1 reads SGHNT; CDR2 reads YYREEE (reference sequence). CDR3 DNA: TGTGCCAGCAGCCGAGACGTGGGATCCTCCTACGAGCAGTACTTC. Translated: CASSRDVGSSYEQYF.

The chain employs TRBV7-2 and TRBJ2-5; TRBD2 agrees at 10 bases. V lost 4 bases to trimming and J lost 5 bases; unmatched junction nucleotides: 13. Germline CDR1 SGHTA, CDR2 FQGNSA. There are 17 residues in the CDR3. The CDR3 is CASSSRGSGGSRETQYF. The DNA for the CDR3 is TGTGCCAGCAGCTCCCGGGGTAGCGGGGGGTCCAGGGAGACCCAGTACTTC.

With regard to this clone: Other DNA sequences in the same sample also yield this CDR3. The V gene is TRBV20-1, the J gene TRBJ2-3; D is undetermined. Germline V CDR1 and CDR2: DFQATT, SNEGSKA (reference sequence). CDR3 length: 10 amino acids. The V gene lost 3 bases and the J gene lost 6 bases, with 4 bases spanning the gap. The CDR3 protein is CSASVDTQYF. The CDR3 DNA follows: TGCAGTGCTAGTGTGGATACGCAGTATTTT.

This CDR3 reads CASRNMDLGEQYF. CDR3 coding DNA: TGTGCCAGCAGAAACATGGACTTGGGCGAGCAGTACTTC. V and J are TRBV25-1 and TRBJ2-7, with a weak D call TRBD2 (5 bases). V lost 6 bases, J lost 6 bases, and 15 bases lay in between. This CDR3 has 13 amino acids. The germline CDR1 and CDR2 sequences are MGHDK and SYGVNS.